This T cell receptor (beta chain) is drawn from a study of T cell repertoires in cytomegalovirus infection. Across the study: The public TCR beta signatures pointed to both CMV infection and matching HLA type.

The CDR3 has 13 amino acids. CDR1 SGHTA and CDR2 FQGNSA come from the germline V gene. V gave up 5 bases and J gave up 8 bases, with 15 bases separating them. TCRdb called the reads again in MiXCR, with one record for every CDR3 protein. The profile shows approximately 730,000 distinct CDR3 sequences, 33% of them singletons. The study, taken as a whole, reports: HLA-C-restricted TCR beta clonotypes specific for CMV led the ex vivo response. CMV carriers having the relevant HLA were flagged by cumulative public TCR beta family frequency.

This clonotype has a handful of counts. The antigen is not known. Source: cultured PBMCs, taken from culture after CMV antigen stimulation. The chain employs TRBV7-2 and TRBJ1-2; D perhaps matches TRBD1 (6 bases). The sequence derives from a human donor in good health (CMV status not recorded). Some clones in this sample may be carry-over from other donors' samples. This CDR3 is CASSGGGGWGYTF. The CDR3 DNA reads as TGTGCCAGCAGCGGGGGGGGGGGCTGGGGCTACACCTTC.